The next 31 T cell receptor beta chains were all read from a single sample in a study of cytomegalovirus exposure and HLA in healthy donors. PCR involved 60 Vbeta and 13 Jbeta primers. Sequenced by immunoSEQ multiplex PCR; TCRdb stores in-frame clones only, minus some. The repertoire includes roughly 100,000 clones, roughly three fifths of them detected once, and about 4.4% sits in the top ten. The sequencing sample was made of PBMCs. The receptors come from a human donor in good health.

This chain joins TRBV27 and TRBJ1-5; TRBD1 is a possible D gene (6 bases). This CDR3 has 14 amino acids. Trimming left V 1 base short and J 6 bases short, with 10 bases between. The V gene's germline CDR1 is MNHEY and CDR2 SMNVEV (reference sequence). This CDR3 reads CASSLFRGRQPQHF. The DNA for the CDR3 is TGTGCCAGCAGTTTATTCAGGGGACGTCAGCCCCAGCATTTT.

The chain employs TRBV5-6 and TRBJ1-2, with 7 bases fitting TRBD1. The junction had 6 bases not matched to a gene; V was cut back by 6 bases and J by 4 bases. Looked up from germline, CDR1 is SGHDT and CDR2 is YYEEEE. CDR3 size: 13 residues. The CDR3 nucleotides read TGTGCCAGCACCGATAGGGGGCTCTATGGCTACACCTTC. It translates to CASTDRGLYGYTF.

The chain recombines TRBV7-6 with TRBJ2-1; 8 positions agree with TRBD2. The V gene's germline CDR1 is SGHVS and CDR2 FNYEAQ. V lost 5 bases, J lost 7 bases, and 25 bases stayed unmatched. The CDR3 extends over 20 amino acids. As DNA, the CDR3 is TGTGCCAGCAGCCAACCGGGACTAGTTGGTGAGAATGGGGCTGAGAATGAGCAGTTCTTC. Translation gives CASSQPGLVGENGAENEQFF.

This chain links TRBV15 with TRBJ1-4; 7 positions agree with TRBD1. The V and J ends lost 0 bases and 7 bases, in that order; junction bases with no gene match: 17. Per germline, CDR1 LNHNV and CDR2 YYDKDF (reference sequence). CDR3 size: 19 residues. The CDR3 nucleotides read TGTGCCACCAGCAGAGATATACCGGGACAGACCATCCAGGGTGAAAAACTGTTTTTT. Its translation: CATSRDIPGQTIQGEKLFF.

V gene TRBV7-3 combines with J gene TRBJ1-1; 7 nucleotides agree with TRBD1. CDR3 length equals 13 residues. V lost 4 bases and J lost 3; bases outside the gene matches: 2. CDR1 SGHTA and CDR2 FQGTGA come from the germline V gene. CDR3 protein: CASSSQGYTEAFF. CDR3 DNA: TGTGCCAGCAGCTCACAGGGGTACACTGAAGCTTTCTTT.

The chain couples TRBV5-6 to TRBJ2-2, with D perhaps matching TRBD1 (5 bases). From germline, CDR1 is SGHDT and CDR2 YYEEEE. The CDR3 spans 15 residues. Deletions cut 6 bases from V and 5 bases from J, with 17 bases between. The CDR3 region is CASIHWGGRTGELFF. CDR3 nucleotide sequence: TGTGCCAGCATCCACTGGGGCGGTAGGACCGGGGAGCTGTTTTTT. Full variable domain (outside the CDR3, taken from reference TRBV5-6 and TRBJ2-2): DAGVTQSPTHLIKTRGQQVTLRCSPKSGHDTVSWYQQALGQGPQFIFQYYEEEERQRGNFPDRFSGHQFPNYSSELNVNALLLGDSALYLCASIHWGGRTGELFFGEGSRLTVL.

This chain's CDR3 is CASSLTGQGDTEQFF. CDR3 DNA sequence: TGCGCCAGCAGCTTAACGGGACAGGGCGACACTGAGCAGTTCTTC. J is TRBJ2-1 and V is TRBV5-1; 9 positions agree with TRBD1. CDR1 and CDR2 (germline): SGHRS, YFSETQ. The CDR3 has 15 amino acids. Trimming took 2 bases from V and 9 from J; bases not matched to a gene: 9.

The V and J genes are TRBV5-5 and TRBJ2-3, with D possibly TRBD1 on 5 matching bases. This CDR3 has 14 residues. Germline assignment: CDR1 SGHKS and CDR2 YYEKEE (reference sequence). V was trimmed by 0 bases and J by 5 bases, leaving 10 bases between them. The chain's CDR3 is CASSLDPRVDTQYF. The CDR3 DNA follows: TGTGCCAGCAGCTTGGACCCCAGGGTAGATACGCAGTATTTT.

To note about this clone: Other DNA sequences from this sample encode an identical CDR3 as well. The rearrangement uses TRBV25-1 and TRBJ1-4, with D possibly being TRBD1 (5 bases). This CDR3 is built from 16 residues. Deletions cut 3 bases from V and 8 bases from J, with 19 bases between. CDR1 and CDR2 (germline): MGHDK, SYGVNS. CDR3 DNA sequence: TGTGCCAGCAGTGAGTTCAGGTCCGCCAGGGTGGAAAAACTGTTTTTT. Translation: CASSEFRSARVEKLFF.

The chain joins TRBV12-5 to TRBJ2-5; TRBD1 aligns across 8 bases. The closer fit of TRBJ2-7 to the DNA end suggests the J call may be wrong. Germline V gives CDR1 LGHNT, CDR2 FRNRAP. This CDR3 contains 15 residues. The DNA of the CDR3 is TGTGCTAGTGGTAATCCCGGGACAGGACCCTACGAGCAGTACTTC. Translated, it gives CASGNPGTGPYEQYF.

The chain has TRBV7-8 and TRBJ1-5; D gene uncertain. This CDR3 has 16 residues. Per the germline V gene, CDR1 is SGHVS and CDR2 is FQNEAQ. V lost 5 bases to trimming and J lost 2 bases, with 16 bases between them. The chain's CDR3 is CASSPTGLMGNQPQHF. The CDR3 DNA reads as TGTGCCAGCAGCCCCACCGGACTTATGGGCAATCAGCCCCAGCATTTT.

This chain joins TRBV10-2 and TRBJ2-7; the D is unclear. V dropped 6 bases and J dropped 3 bases, with 9 bases sitting between them. Germline values: CDR1 WSHSY, CDR2 SAAADI. The CDR3 runs to 12 residues. CDR3 loop: CASRKLLYEQYF. The CDR3 DNA sequence: TGCGCCAGCAGGAAATTACTCTACGAGCAGTACTTC.

CDR3 sequence (DNA): TGCGCCAGCAGCTTGGGACAGGTTGGGGACACTGAAGCTTTCTTT. It codes for CASSLGQVGDTEAFF. This chain joins TRBV5-1 and TRBJ1-1, with a weak D call TRBD1 (6 bases). Germline loops: CDR1 SGHRS, CDR2 YFSETQ. With 0 bases removed from V and 3 bases from J, the gap between germline ends came to 12 bases. This CDR3 region has 15 residues.

The V call is TRBV19, the J call TRBJ1-1; D gene unclear. V lost 7 bases to trimming and J lost 0 bases, with 9 bases between them. This CDR3 spans 13 amino acids. CDR1 is LNHDA, CDR2 SQIVND, per germline (reference sequence). The CDR3, as DNA: TGTGCCAGTACAAGGAGCATGAACACTGAAGCTTTCTTT. Its protein is CASTRSMNTEAFF.

This clone was detected a few times. The chain combines TRBV2 with TRBJ2-1, with D perhaps matching TRBD2 (6 bases). Trimming cost V 8 bases and J 1 base, with 12 bases left between them. This CDR3 region has 14 residues. Germline values: CDR1 SNHLY, CDR2 FYNNEI. CDR3 sequence (DNA): TGTGCCAGCCTTCTAGCGTGGTCCTACAATGAGCAGTTCTTC. This sequence encodes CASLLAWSYNEQFF.

This clone was seen a few times. CDR3 coding DNA: TGCGCCAGCAGCTCTAGTCCGGTCTCCTACAATGAGCAGTTCTTC. It specifies CASSSSPVSYNEQFF. V usage is TRBV4-1 and J usage is TRBJ2-1; D unresolved. The CDR3 runs 15 residues. Trimming left V 5 bases short and J 0 bases short, with 11 bases between. Germline assignment: CDR1 MGHRA and CDR2 YSYEKL.

V is TRBV2 and J is TRBJ2-5, with D tentatively TRBD1 (6 bases). This CDR3 region has 14 residues. Per the germline V gene, CDR1 is SNHLY and CDR2 is FYNNEI. V dropped 6 bases and J dropped 5 bases, with 16 bases sitting between them. DNA of the CDR3: TGTGCCAGCAGCTCGCAGGGGTCATGGGAGACCCAGTACTTC. This translates into CASSSQGSWETQYF.

This sequence joins TRBV6-1 and TRBJ1-1; D call uncertain. Trimming took 2 bases from V and 3 from J, leaving 7 bases between them. Per germline, CDR1 MNHNS and CDR2 SASEGT. The CDR3 is 13 amino acids. CDR3 coding DNA: TGTGCCAGCAGTGAACCCAGATACACTGAAGCTTTCTTT. Translating it yields CASSEPRYTEAFF.

Here the CDR3 DNA reads TGTGCCAGCAGCTCCCGGGGGAAGGGCAAAATGAACACTGAAGCTTTCTTT. Residues: CASSSRGKGKMNTEAFF. The rearrangement joins TRBV14 to TRBJ1-1; D might be TRBD1 (5 bases). This CDR3 is 17 amino acids long. Trimming cost V 5 bases and J 0 bases, with 19 bases left between them. Germline CDR1 and CDR2: SGHDN and FVKESK.

This chain joins TRBV6-4 and TRBJ2-2; D not certain. Trimming stripped 5 bases from V and 5 bases from J, with 9 bases between. This CDR3 is built from 13 residues. Germline CDR1 is MRHNA and CDR2 is SNTAGT. CDR3 loop: CASSSTRTGELFF. CDR3 in DNA: TGTGCCAGCAGTTCGACCAGGACCGGGGAGCTGTTTTTT.

The chain carries TRBV28 and TRBJ2-3; unclear D gene. The CDR3 is 21 amino acids. CDR1 and CDR2 (germline): MDHEN, SYDVKM. V lost 6 bases to trimming and J lost 6 bases, with 37 bases between them. The DNA for the CDR3 is TGTGCCAGCAGCCTTGCCGCTGAATATCTACTTATACCCGATCTTTACGATACGCAGTATTTT. Protein product: CASSLAAEYLLIPDLYDTQYF.

This chain links TRBV2 with TRBJ2-4; 14 positions agree with TRBD2. Germline V lookup: CDR1 SNHLY, CDR2 FYNNEI. The CDR3 is made up of 16 amino acids. J was trimmed by 2 bases and V by 6 bases; bases with no gene match: 3. The CDR3 DNA follows: TGTGCCAGCAGCGGGACTAGCGGGAGTACCAAAAACATTCAGTACTTC. It specifies CASSGTSGSTKNIQYF.

V and J are TRBV6-1 and TRBJ1-2, with D tentatively TRBD1 (6 bases). The CDR3 runs 14 residues. Between the trimmed V and J ends, which lost 3 bases and 3 bases, there was a span of 11 bases. From germline, CDR1 is MNHNS and CDR2 SASEGT. The CDR3 protein is CASSERGPDYGYTF. CDR3 DNA: TGTGCCAGCAGTGAGCGGGGGCCTGACTATGGCTACACCTTC.

The chain employs TRBV5-1 and TRBJ2-3, with 8 positions matching TRBD1. The CDR3 consists of 15 residues. Germline V gene data show CDR1 as SGHRS and CDR2 as YFSETQ. Unmatched junction bases numbered 5, after V lost 4 bases and J lost 1 base. The CDR3 sequence is CASSQGTGGTDTQYF. The CDR3 DNA follows: TGCGCCAGCAGCCAAGGGACAGGTGGCACAGATACGCAGTATTTT.

This clone was seen a few times. The CDR3 is CASSLSLAGADEQFF. In DNA form, the CDR3 reads TGTGCCAGCAGCTTATCCCTAGCGGGGGCGGATGAGCAGTTCTTC. The V and J genes are TRBV7-9 and TRBJ2-1; TRBD2 agrees at 10 bases. The J segment lost 8 bases and the V segment lost 2 bases, leaving 6 bases of the junction unmatched. CDR1 and CDR2 (germline): SEHNR, FQNEAQ (reference sequence). This CDR3 is 15 amino acids long.

The rearrangement uses TRBV11-2 and TRBJ2-7, with TRBD1 identical over 12 bases. Germline lookup yields CDR1 SGHAT and CDR2 FQNNGV. The CDR3 contains 15 residues. V dropped 6 bases and J dropped 9; count of bases not matched to a gene: 12. The CDR3 sequence is CASSLTSGTGGRQYF. The DNA of the CDR3 is TGTGCCAGCAGTCTCACTTCCGGGACAGGGGGCCGGCAGTACTTC.

In its sample, this clone was seen once. CDR3 sequence (DNA): TGTGCCAGCAGCCCCGGCCCTGCGGGGACCCAGTACTTC. Protein: CASSPGPAGTQYF. The chain is built from TRBV5-6 and TRBJ2-5; a possible D gene is TRBD2 (5 bases). The CDR3 runs 13 residues. Germline values: CDR1 SGHDT, CDR2 YYEEEE. Deletions cut 4 bases from V and 7 bases from J, with 14 bases between.

This clone was seen more than once but under ten times. The chain uses TRBV11-1 and TRBJ1-1; D uncertain. Between the trimmed V and J ends, which lost 4 bases and 3 bases, there was a span of 9 bases. The CDR3 runs to 13 residues. Germline V gene data show CDR1 as SGHAT and CDR2 as FQDESV (reference sequence). The CDR3 sequence is CASSSTRDTEAFF. CDR3 DNA sequence: TGTGCCAGCAGCTCTACGAGGGACACTGAAGCTTTCTTT.

This clone was observed a few times. V is TRBV19 and J is TRBJ2-3, with 11 bases aligning to TRBD2. V gave up 5 bases and J gave up 5 bases; unmatched junction bases: 6. The germline V gene encodes CDR1 LNHDA and CDR2 SQIVND (reference sequence). The length of the CDR3 is 15 residues. Here the CDR3 DNA reads TGTGCCAGTAGTGGTCTAGCGGGAGGTCAAGATACGCAGTATTTT. Amino acids: CASSGLAGGQDTQYF.

This clone was seen only a few times. V usage is TRBV11-2 and J usage is TRBJ2-7, with 9 bases fitting TRBD1. The CDR3 consists of 14 residues. The germline V gene has CDR1 SGHAT and CDR2 FQNNGV. V lost 1 base to trimming and J lost 2 bases; unmatched junction nucleotides: 0. The CDR3 here is CASSLGQGAYEQYF. The CDR3 DNA is TGTGCCAGCAGCTTAGGACAGGGGGCCTACGAGCAGTACTTC.

The CDR3 bases are TGTGCCAGCATCATGGCGGGGACCCGTTCCAATGAGCAGTTCTTC. This encodes CASIMAGTRSNEQFF. The J gene is TRBJ2-1, the V gene TRBV11-2; tentative D call: TRBD2 (6 bases). In germline, CDR1 is SGHAT, CDR2 FQNNGV. The V gene lost 7 bases and the J gene lost 6 bases, with 19 bases spanning the gap. The length of the CDR3 is 15 residues.